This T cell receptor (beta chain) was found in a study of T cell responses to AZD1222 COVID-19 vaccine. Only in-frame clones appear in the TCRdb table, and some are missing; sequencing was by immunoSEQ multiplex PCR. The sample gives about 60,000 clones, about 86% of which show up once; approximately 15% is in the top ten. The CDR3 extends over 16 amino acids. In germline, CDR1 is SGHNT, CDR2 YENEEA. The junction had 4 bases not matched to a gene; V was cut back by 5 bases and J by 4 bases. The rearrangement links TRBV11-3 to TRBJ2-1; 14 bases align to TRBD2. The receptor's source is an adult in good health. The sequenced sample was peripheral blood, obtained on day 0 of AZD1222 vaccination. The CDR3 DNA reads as TGTGCCAGCAGCCGACTAGCGGGAGGGGGTTACAATGAGCAGTTCTTC. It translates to CASSRLAGGGYNEQFF.